Detailed here is one T cell receptor (beta chain). This clonotype was detected ten times or more. Which antigen it targets is not known. Within one base of it there is no much larger clone, and no base qualities were kept. This sample is drawn from a study of regulatory T cells in long-lasting Graves disease (dated by TCRdb to the early 2020s). For the study in its entirety: In the newly diagnosed Graves' disease group, patients had been taking antithyroid drugs for less than 3 months. The study was registered as a clinical trial and conducted in China. Persistent Graves' disease patients were compared with newly diagnosed Graves' disease patients by peripheral blood TCR sequencing and RNA sequencing. A total of approximately 35 samples underwent TCR sequencing: around 13 from persistent and approximately 20 from newly diagnosed Graves' disease patients.

General findings and caveats noted by the study authors: Sequencing and analysis were restricted to the TCR beta chain. Persistent disease showed preferential use of TRBV28, TRBJ1-2 and TRBJ2-5, whereas newly diagnosed disease favored TRBV20-1 and TRBJ2-1. Compared with newly diagnosed patients, patients with persistent Graves' disease had lower TCR Shannon entropy and fewer highly expanded clones, which suggests clonal expansion. Because the primary lesion, thyroid tissue, could not be accessed, the study looked at peripheral blood alone. Patients with persistent disease shared more public clonotypes (around 2,700) than newly diagnosed patients did (966). The authors acknowledged the small sample size as a limitation that may reduce accuracy.

The library came from multiplex PCR. Sequencing was performed on an Illumina HiSeq 4000. To build TCR beta libraries, CDR3 regions were amplified by Arm-PCR using iRepertoire HTBI primers. Gel purification was performed on PCR products prior to sequencing. On the authors' methods: A total of around 66 TRBV and 14 TRBJ segments were identified across samples and were used for gene usage analysis of CDR3 amino acid clonotypes. COPE and FqMerger were used to merge filtered high-quality paired reads into contigs. BLAST was used to align contigs to the IMGT TRBV, TRBD and TRBJ reference genes, and CDR3 was defined following IMGT. Highly expanded clones were defined as clonotypes with a frequency above 0.1%. Repertoire diversity was measured by Shannon entropy, and V-J evenness by the Gini coefficient. Public clonotypes were defined as clonotypes shared by more than one individual. The public reads were quality trimmed at Q25 with fastp and then assembled into clones with MiXCR by TCRdb, keeping productive beta chains. CDR3 protein duplicates are merged, each entry listing the most common genes and DNA. TCRdb's processing, not the authors' own work, is the source of the V and J calls. The sample table holds about 420,000 distinct CDR3 sequences, of which 16% were seen once. About 23% of the sample comes from the top ten.

Reading the label with the study, this specimen's time point is: newly diagnosed GD, antithyroid drugs for less than 3 months. For both TCR sequencing and RNA sequencing, RNA was extracted from PBMCs using TRIzol. Graves' disease was diagnosed according to American Thyroid Association guidelines. Patients for the study were recruited at an endocrinology department in Xi'an, China. Each patient gave approximately 10 milliliters of peripheral blood, collected in an EDTA anticoagulant tube. Ficoll Paque Plus density gradient separation was used to isolate PBMCs, and no further T cell sorting was done. An Agilent 2100 Bioanalyzer and agarose gel were used to assess RNA quality, and a NanoDrop 2000 was used to measure RNA concentration. The CDR3 starts with the cysteine, ends with the phenylalanine, and has 15 residues. This entry keeps only the CDR3 DNA: 45 bases, framed from base 1. The germline V gene (reference sequence) specifies DFQATT as CDR1 and SNEGSKA as CDR2. Trimming removed 6 bases from V and 2 bases from J, leaving 18 bases between the germline ends.

These data also formed part of another study, on T cells in Graves' hyperthyroidism and ophthalmopathy. The second paper states: Graves' hyperthyroidism was defined as stable when no progression to ophthalmopathy occurred over 18 months of follow-up. Hyperthyroidism patients were aged 18 to 65 years and newly diagnosed, with disease duration of less than 2 months. Exclusion was applied to patients with uncontrolled infections, other autoimmune diseases, pregnancy or lactation. Diagnoses were established on the basis of clinical symptoms, serum thyroxine and TRAb, thyroid ultrasound, and orbital computed tomography. A first-round RT-PCR of the TCR CDR3 used the HTBI primer set with the Qiagen OneStep RT-PCR kit. Blood samples also contained most of the expanded thyroid clonotypes (frequency above 0.001), which suggests that blood repertoires may reflect thyroid immune responses. In cross-validation, a model built on a 13 V-J signature told ophthalmopathy apart from stable hyperthyroidism with 85% to 90% sensitivity and 81% to 82% specificity, and in testing the same model reached 80%/75%. In validation, the model predicted progression to ophthalmopathy with roughly 66% sensitivity and around 72% specificity, a median of about 6.7 months before onset. A discovery cohort of about 100 patients, about 44 with Graves' ophthalmopathy and roughly 59 with stable Graves' hyperthyroidism, was used to find distinguishing TCR V-J signatures. Prospective prediction of ophthalmopathy was tested in an independent validation cohort of approximately 19 hyperthyroidism patients and some 17 patients who later progressed to ophthalmopathy. The roughly 100 discovery patients were randomly split 7:3 into training and test sets. Thyroid tissue and blood T-cell repertoires from roughly six Graves' hyperthyroidism patients were also compared in the study. Once sampling was done, hyperthyroidism patients were given methimazole at a starting dose of 30 mg daily, whereas ophthalmopathy patients were given high-dose intravenous methylprednisolone. The libraries were constructed in a second round of multiplex PCR and then size-selected and purified. Libraries were sequenced paired-end with 100 bp reads on an Illumina HiSeq2000. SOAPnuke was used to process the raw data, throwing out any read that contained adapters or uncalled bases, had a mean Phred below 15, or lacked an exact constant-primer or identifier match. High-quality paired reads were merged with COPE v1.2.5, and unique nucleotide sequences were defined as clonotypes. MiTCR v1.1 was used to align clonotypes to the IMGT TRBV, TRBD and TRBJ reference segments. The analysis was restricted to V-J combinations with a frequency above 0.0001, which together covered 99.2% of the repertoires. The TCS score was defined as the ratio of F50 (clonal expansion) to E x V (chaos), calculated using BLOSUM62-based TCRdist between CDR3 peptides within each V-J. Welch's t-statistics and random forest reduced around 520 V-J features to fewer than 15, which were used in a naive Bayes classifier (R e1071). No statistical method was used to fix the sample size in advance, and group allocation was not hidden from the investigators. The paper reports TCR Vbeta CDR3 sequencing of over 130 peripheral blood samples: some 44 ophthalmopathy, 70 to 85 hyperthyroidism and around 17 progressor patients.

The sequence was collected from a woman between 18 and 29 years old with Graves disease. Donor details come from another sample of the same person, matched by shared clones. Source: peripheral blood mononuclear cells (PBMCs), taken at new diagnosis, from a patient treated with antithyroid drugs. The chain is encoded by TRBV20-1 joined to TRBJ2-3, and possibly TRBD2, on 5 matching bases. DNA sequence: TGCAGTGCCCTACCGGCGGTCGGGGACACAGATACGCAGTATTTT. It specifies CSALPAVGDTDTQYF.